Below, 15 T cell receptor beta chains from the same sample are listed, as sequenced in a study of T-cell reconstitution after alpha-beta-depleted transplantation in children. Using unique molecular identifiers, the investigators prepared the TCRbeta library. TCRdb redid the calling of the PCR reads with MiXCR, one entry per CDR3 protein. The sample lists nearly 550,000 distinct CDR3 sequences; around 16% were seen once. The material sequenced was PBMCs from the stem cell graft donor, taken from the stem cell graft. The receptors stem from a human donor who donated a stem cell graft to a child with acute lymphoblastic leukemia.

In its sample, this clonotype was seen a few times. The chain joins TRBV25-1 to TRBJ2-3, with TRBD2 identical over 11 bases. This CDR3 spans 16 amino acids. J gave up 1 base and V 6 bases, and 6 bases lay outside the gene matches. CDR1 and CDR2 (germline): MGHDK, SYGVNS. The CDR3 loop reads CASSEGLAVRTDTQYF. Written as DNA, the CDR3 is TGTGCCAGCAGCGAGGGACTAGCGGTTCGCACAGATACGCAGTATTTT.

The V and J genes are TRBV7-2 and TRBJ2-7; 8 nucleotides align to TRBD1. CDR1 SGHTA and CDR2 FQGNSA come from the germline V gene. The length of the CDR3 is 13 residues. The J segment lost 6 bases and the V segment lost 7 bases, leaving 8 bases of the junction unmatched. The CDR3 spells CASTWVGTGEQYF. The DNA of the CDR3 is TGTGCCAGCACTTGGGTGGGGACAGGCGAGCAGTACTTC.

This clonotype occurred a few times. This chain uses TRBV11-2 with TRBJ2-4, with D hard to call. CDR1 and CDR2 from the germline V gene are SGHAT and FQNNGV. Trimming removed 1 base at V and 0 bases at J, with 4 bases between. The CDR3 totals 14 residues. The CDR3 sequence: CASSLGRAKNIQYF. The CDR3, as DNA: TGTGCCAGCAGCTTAGGGAGAGCCAAAAACATTCAGTACTTC.

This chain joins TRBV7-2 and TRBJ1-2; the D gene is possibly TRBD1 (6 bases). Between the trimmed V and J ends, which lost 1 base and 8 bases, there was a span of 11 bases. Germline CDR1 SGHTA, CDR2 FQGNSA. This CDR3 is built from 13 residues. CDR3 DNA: TGTGCCAGCAGCTTAGACAGGGTAGAGGGCTACACCTTC. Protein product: CASSLDRVEGYTF.

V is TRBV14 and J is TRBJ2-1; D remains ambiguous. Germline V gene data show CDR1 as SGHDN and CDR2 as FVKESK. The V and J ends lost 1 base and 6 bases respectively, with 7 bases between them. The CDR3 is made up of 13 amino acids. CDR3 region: CASSQGSLNEQFF. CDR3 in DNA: TGTGCCAGCAGCCAAGGGAGCCTCAATGAGCAGTTCTTC.

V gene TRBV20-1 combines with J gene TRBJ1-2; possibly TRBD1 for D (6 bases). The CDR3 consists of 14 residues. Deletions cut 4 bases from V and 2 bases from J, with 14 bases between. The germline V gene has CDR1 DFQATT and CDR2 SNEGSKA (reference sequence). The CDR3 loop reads CSATTGLGNYGYTF. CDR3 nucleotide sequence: TGCAGTGCTACCACAGGGTTGGGGAACTATGGCTACACCTTC.

The CDR3 coding sequence is TGTGCCAGCAGACAGGGTACTCTAGCTTTCTTT. Encoded protein: CASRQGTLAFF. The genes are TRBV27 and TRBJ1-1, with a tentative D call TRBD1 (6 bases). The V end lost 6 bases, the J end lost 10 bases, and 12 bases lay between the germline ends. This CDR3 is built from 11 residues. Germline V gene sequence: CDR1 MNHEY, CDR2 SMNVEV (reference sequence).

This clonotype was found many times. The CDR3 loop is CASSPVGVNQPQHF. CDR3 in DNA: TGTGCCAGCAGCCCCGTGGGGGTTAATCAGCCCCAGCATTTT. This rearrangement joins TRBV6-5 to TRBJ1-5; a weak D match, TRBD1 (5 bases). Trimming removed 6 bases at V and 4 bases at J, with 13 bases between. Germline-derived CDR1 and CDR2 are MNHEY and SVGAGI. This CDR3 region has 14 residues.

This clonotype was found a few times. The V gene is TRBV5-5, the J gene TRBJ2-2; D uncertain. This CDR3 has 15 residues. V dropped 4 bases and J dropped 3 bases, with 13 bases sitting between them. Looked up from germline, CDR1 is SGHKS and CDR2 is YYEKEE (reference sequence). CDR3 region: CASSHRRLYTGELFF. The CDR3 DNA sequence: TGTGCCAGCAGCCACCGACGGCTCTACACCGGGGAGCTGTTTTTT.

The CDR3 sequence is CASSLKGPSTSGRAHEQYF. The CDR3 bases are TGTGCCAGCAGCTTAAAAGGCCCTTCAACTAGCGGGAGGGCCCACGAGCAGTACTTC. The genes are TRBV11-2 and TRBJ2-7, with TRBD2 identical over 13 bases. Germline V gives CDR1 SGHAT, CDR2 FQNNGV. With 2 bases clipped from V and 5 bases from J, the junction kept 15 bases outside the gene matches. The CDR3 length is 19 residues.

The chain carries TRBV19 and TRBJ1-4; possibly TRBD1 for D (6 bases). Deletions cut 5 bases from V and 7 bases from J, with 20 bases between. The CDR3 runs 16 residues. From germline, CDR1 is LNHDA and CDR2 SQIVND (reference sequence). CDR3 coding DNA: TGTGCCAGTAGTGCATCCTCCGGGGGCGGAGGTGAAAAACTGTTTTTT. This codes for CASSASSGGGGEKLFF.

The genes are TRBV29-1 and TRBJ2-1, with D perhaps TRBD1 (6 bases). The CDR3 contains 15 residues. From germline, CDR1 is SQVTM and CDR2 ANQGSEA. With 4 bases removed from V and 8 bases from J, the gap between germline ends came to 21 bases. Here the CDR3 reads CSVAPRDKVRDEQFF. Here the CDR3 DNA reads TGCAGCGTTGCACCCCGGGACAAGGTTCGCGATGAGCAGTTCTTC.

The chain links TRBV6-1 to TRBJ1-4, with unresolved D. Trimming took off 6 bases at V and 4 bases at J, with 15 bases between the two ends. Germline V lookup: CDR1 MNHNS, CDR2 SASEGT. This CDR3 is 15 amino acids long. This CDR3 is CASRSGRRDNEKLFF. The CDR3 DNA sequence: TGTGCCAGCAGATCAGGACGGAGGGATAATGAAAAACTGTTTTTT.

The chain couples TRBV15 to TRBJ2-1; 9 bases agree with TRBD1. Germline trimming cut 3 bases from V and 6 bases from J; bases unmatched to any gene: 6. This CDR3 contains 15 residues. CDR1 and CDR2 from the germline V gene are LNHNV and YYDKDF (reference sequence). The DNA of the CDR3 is TGTGCCACCAGCAGCGACAGGGGGGGACGCAATGAGCAGTTCTTC. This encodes CATSSDRGGRNEQFF.

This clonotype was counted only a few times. Here the CDR3 DNA reads TGTGCCAGCAGTGATAGAAGGGGCGGGAACCCTAACTATGGCTACACCTTC. As protein: CASSDRRGGNPNYGYTF. The rearrangement links TRBV6-1 to TRBJ1-2; possibly TRBD1 for D (5 bases). CDR1 and CDR2 from the germline V gene are MNHNS and SASEGT. Deletions cut 3 bases from V and 0 bases from J, with 17 bases between. The CDR3 totals 17 residues.